Sequencing of this T cell receptor (beta chain) was carried out in a study of metastatic and nonmetastatic thyroid tumors. Background on the study: Repertoires were compared across blood and tumor or nodule tissue from malignant and benign thyroid patients. Study findings and constraints: As reported, TCR beta diversity in blood and tumor was significantly higher in malignant thyroid tumors than in benign nodules.

As to this clone: As yet, its antigen is unknown.

V was cut by 6 bases and J by 2 bases, with 11 bases left in between. The CDR3 spans 13 residues. Looked up from germline, CDR1 is DFQATT and CDR2 is SNEGSKA (reference sequence). In the authors' methods: The study built a papillary thyroid cancer distant-metastasis classifier from CDR3 differences across clinicopathological groups. TCRdb re-called the PCR reads with MiXCR. V and J calls and clone size were set by TCRdb, not the authors. Among roughly 18,000 clones listed, 25% to 35% were seen once. Each patient went into thyroid surgery without having received any treatment. The rearrangement links TRBV20-1 to TRBJ2-1; D is unclear. What was sequenced was tumor tissue. The clonotype was recovered from a female donor with papillary thyroid cancer or a benign thyroid nodule (not recorded which). Some clones in this sample may be carry-over from other donors' samples. CDR3 loop: CSAPARTYNEQFF. The DNA for the CDR3 is TGCAGTGCACCAGCCCGGACCTACAATGAGCAGTTCTTC.